This TCR beta chain was retrieved from a study of monozygotic twins with inflammatory bowel disease. Eight cDNA synthesis reactions were run for every sample. TCRdb reprocessed the 5' RACE reads, with one entry per CDR3 protein and no DNA. The sample table includes 200,000 to 250,000 distinct CDR3 sequences. This CDR3 contains 17 residues. Germline V gene data show CDR1 as SEHNR and CDR2 as FQNEAQ (reference sequence). The sequenced sample consisted of blood. The chain links TRBV7-9 to TRBJ2-1; no DNA is available, so the TRBD2 call from TCRdb remains unchecked. The TCR originated in a human donor with ulcerative colitis or Crohn's disease, or a healthy co-twin of an affected twin (not recorded which). Here the CDR3 reads CASSFNLLAGGHNEQFF.